This is a list of T cell receptor beta chains from one sample in a study of blood T cells in healthy people across ages. TCRdb re-derived calls from the 5' RACE reads in MiXCR, one entry per CDR3 protein. The sample has under 800,000 distinct CDR3 sequences; approximately 39% are singletons. Sequenced material: blood. The receptors stem from a woman between 55 and 75 years old in good health. Each CDR3 is given with its conserved first and last residue. The order of the fields is clone size, D gene, J gene, V gene, CDR3 protein, CDR3 DNA. The D gene is left open where the match is weak. Clone size is not always given. Where it is, it says once, few, many or a class for expanded clones.

. | TRBD1 | TRBJ2-5 | TRBV12-3/TRBV12-4 | CASRQNPGQGETQYF | TGTGCCAGCAGACAAAACCCTGGACAGGGGGAGACCCAGTACTTC
many | . | TRBJ2-5 | TRBV20-1 | CSAIPFQGPQETQYF | TGCAGTGCTATACCTTTTCAGGGTCCACAAGAGACCCAGTACTTC
. | TRBD1 | TRBJ1-6 | TRBV20-1 | CSARTGVSSPLHF | TGCAGTGCACGGACAGGGGTTAGTTCACCCCTCCACTTT
. | TRBD1 | TRBJ2-7 | TRBV3-1 | CASSQPGDRDYEQYF | TGTGCCAGCAGCCAACCCGGCGACAGGGACTACGAGCAGTACTTC
. | TRBD2 | TRBJ2-7 | TRBV7-9 | CASSFLVSAVAGYSSHEQYF | TGTGCCAGCAGCTTCTTGGTTTCCGCGGTAGCGGGCTATAGCTCCCACGAGCAGTACTTC
few | TRBD1 | TRBJ2-3 | TRBV12-3/TRBV12-4 | CASSLGAGGADTQYF | TGTGCCAGCAGTTTAGGAGCAGGGGGTGCAGATACGCAGTATTTT
. | . | TRBJ2-3 | TRBV28 | CASSLGGTDADTQYF | TGTGCCAGCAGTTTAGGAGGGACGGATGCAGATACGCAGTATTTT
. | . | TRBJ1-1 | TRBV5-1 | CASSLMEVGVPEAFF | TGCGCCAGCAGCTTGATGGAGGTGGGCGTCCCTGAAGCTTTCTTT
. | . | TRBJ2-1 | TRBV20-1 | CSARTSQRDEQFF | TGCAGTGCTAGAACTAGTCAGAGGGATGAGCAGTTCTTC
few | TRBD2 | TRBJ2-5 | TRBV20-1 | CSARDSGGGKETQYF | TGCAGTGCTAGAGATAGCGGGGGGGGAAAAGAGACCCAGTACTTC
. | TRBD2 | TRBJ2-3 | TRBV20-1 | CSARDLQTSADTQYF | TGCAGTGCTAGAGATCTTCAGACTAGCGCAGATACGCAGTATTTT
once | . | TRBJ2-7 | TRBV20-1 | CSAGKAGSSYNEQYF | TGCAGTGCTGGTAAAGCGGGTAGCTCCTACAATGAGCAGTACTTC
few | . | TRBJ2-1 | TRBV6-6 | CASSYDNPSLGEQFF | TGTGCCAGCAGTTACGACAACCCATCCTTGGGTGAGCAGTTCTTC
. | . | TRBJ2-3 | TRBV10-3 | CAISRTGGIPDTQYF | TGTGCCATCAGTCGGACTGGCGGGATCCCAGATACGCAGTATTTT
few | . | TRBJ2-5 | TRBV4-3 | CASSQDRLSETQYF | TGCGCCAGCAGCCAAGATCGCCTGTCAGAGACCCAGTACTTC
. | . | TRBJ2-7 | TRBV4-2 | CASSQGTNAYEQYF | TGTGCCAGCAGCCAAGGGACAAACGCCTACGAGCAGTACTTC
few | TRBD2 | TRBJ2-3 | TRBV6-6 | CASSYPELAGTDTQYF | TGTGCCAGCAGTTACCCCGAACTAGCGGGCACAGATACGCAGTATTTT
. | TRBD2 | TRBJ2-5 | TRBV20-1 | CSGQSSGSFEQYF | TGCAGTGGCCAGTCTAGCGGGAGCTTTGAGCAGTACTTC
many | TRBD2 | TRBJ2-7 | TRBV29-1 | CSVTWGLAGEQYF | TGCAGCGTTACGTGGGGACTAGCTGGTGAGCAGTACTTC
. | . | TRBJ2-5 | TRBV20-1 | CSARGGGGYETQYF | TGCAGTGCTAGGGGGGGAGGGGGATACGAGACCCAGTACTTC
. | . | TRBJ2-3 | TRBV25-1 | CASATSTDTQYF | TGTGCCAGCGCGACTAGCACAGATACGCAGTATTTT
. | TRBD1 | TRBJ2-2 | TRBV29-1 | CSVVRQGTGELFF | TGCAGCGTTGTTCGACAGGGAACCGGGGAGCTGTTTTTT
. | . | TRBJ1-1 | TRBV7-3 | CASGESNTEAFF | TGTGCCAGCGGTGAATCGAACACTGAAGCTTTCTTT
. | . | TRBJ2-7 | TRBV21-1 | CASTVGNFCEQYF | TGTGCCAGCACCGTGGGGAATTTTTGTGAGCAGTACTTC
. | . | TRBJ1-2 | TRBV18 | CASSPPGSPNYGYTF | TGTGCCAGCTCACCACCGGGGAGCCCTAACTATGGCTACACCTTC
. | . | TRBJ2-7 | TRBV6-1 | CASIRRDAGDEQYF | TGTGCCAGCATTCGCCGGGACGCTGGGGACGAGCAGTACTTC
. | TRBD1 | TRBJ2-3 | TRBV7-9 | CASSLGGTGGTDTQYF | TGTGCCAGCAGCTTGGGAGGAACAGGGGGGACAGATACGCAGTATTTT
. | TRBD2 | TRBJ2-7 | TRBV7-9 | CASSWTSGNGQYEQYF | TGTGCCAGCAGCTGGACTAGCGGGAACGGACAGTACGAGCAGTACTTC
. | . | TRBJ2-1 | TRBV2 | CASSSTTQYRTGNEQFF | TGTGCCAGCAGTTCGACTACGCAATACCGTACAGGGAATGAGCAGTTCTTC
few | . | TRBJ1-4 | TRBV29-1 | CSVLTPLGNEKLFF | TGCAGCGTCCTAACGCCCCTGGGAAATGAAAAACTGTTTTTT
. | . | TRBJ2-5 | TRBV14 | CASSPYMDDQETQYF | TGTGCCAGCAGCCCCTACATGGACGACCAAGAGACCCAGTACTTC
. | . | TRBJ2-3 | TRBV12-5 | CASWSGATSTDTQYF | TGTGCTAGTTGGTCCGGAGCGACTAGCACAGATACGCAGTATTTT
. | TRBD2 | TRBJ2-1 | TRBV7-2 | CASNRAGGRTEQFF | TGTGCCAGCAACAGAGCGGGGGGCAGGACTGAGCAGTTCTTC
. | . | TRBJ2-5 | TRBV29-1 | CSAFTGRHSTGNEQYF | TGCAGCGCATTTACGGGACGTCACTCCACCGGGAATGAGCAGTACTTC
many | TRBD1 | TRBJ1-2 | TRBV7-3 | CASSFGQGAGYGYTF | TGTGCCAGCAGCTTCGGACAGGGGGCGGGCTATGGCTACACCTTC
. | . | TRBJ2-7 | TRBV11-3 | CASSSPRSHEQYF | TGTGCCAGCAGCTCTCCTCGCAGTCACGAGCAGTACTTC
. | TRBD1 | TRBJ1-2 | TRBV7-8 | CASSLGYRGLSGYTF | TGTGCCAGCAGCTTAGGTTACAGGGGACTTTCTGGCTACACCTTC
. | . | TRBJ2-7 | TRBV4-3 | CASSPRPIRAYEQYF | TGCGCCAGCAGCCCTCGACCTATCCGGGCCTACGAGCAGTACTTC
few | . | TRBJ1-2 | TRBV13 | CASSRGQGLWNYGYTF | TGTGCCAGCAGCCGAGGGCAGGGACTCTGGAACTATGGCTACACCTTC
many | TRBD2 | TRBJ2-5 | TRBV7-9 | CASSSGLAGSGETQYF | TGTGCCAGCAGCTCGGGACTAGCGGGATCGGGAGAGACCCAGTACTTC
few | . | TRBJ2-7 | TRBV20-1 | CSAREKGPTVEQYF | TGCAGTGCTAGAGAAAAGGGACCCACTGTGGAGCAGTACTTC
. | . | TRBJ1-5 | TRBV20-1 | CSAMALTLNQPQHF | TGCAGTGCCATGGCCCTAACCCTAAATCAGCCCCAGCATTTT
. | . | TRBJ2-1 | TRBV7-6 | CASSPNLYNEQFF | TGTGCCAGCAGCCCCAATTTATACAATGAGCAGTTCTTC
. | . | TRBJ1-1 | TRBV5-1 | CASSLEGTSMNTEAFF | TGCGCCAGCAGCTTGGAGGGGACAAGCATGAACACTGAAGCTTTCTTT
. | TRBD1 | TRBJ2-4 | TRBV20-1 | CSASRDSKNIQYF | TGCAGTGCCTCCCGGGACAGCAAAAACATTCAGTACTTC
. | . | TRBJ2-1 | TRBV20-1 | CSARVGGENEQFF | TGCAGTGCTAGAGTTGGGGGAGAGAATGAGCAGTTCTTC
once | TRBD1 | TRBJ1-4 | TRBV5-1 | CASRQGSNEKLFF | TGCGCCAGTCGACAGGGGAGTAATGAAAAACTGTTTTTT
few | TRBD2 | TRBJ2-1 | TRBV6-2/TRBV6-3 | CASRPPSGSKDEQFF | TGTGCCAGCAGACCCCCGAGCGGGAGTAAGGATGAGCAGTTCTTC
few | TRBD1 | TRBJ2-5 | TRBV20-1 | CSATLKQGSQETQYF | TGCAGTGCTACCCTCAAACAGGGGTCGCAAGAGACCCAGTACTTC
many | . | TRBJ2-2 | TRBV28 | CASSFASGGTGELFF | TGTGCCAGCAGTTTCGCTTCTGGGGGCACCGGGGAGCTGTTTTTT
. | . | TRBJ1-4 | TRBV4-2 | CASSQDLAGARKLFF | TGTGCCAGCAGCCAAGATTTAGCGGGGGCGCGGAAACTGTTTTTT
once | . | TRBJ2-2 | TRBV7-2 | CASNQGGPSTGELFF | TGTGCCAGCAACCAGGGGGGGCCCAGCACCGGGGAGCTGTTTTTT
few | . | TRBJ1-2 | TRBV10-3 | CAISESDYGYTF | TGTGCCATCAGTGAGTCGGACTATGGCTACACCTTC
. | TRBD2 | TRBJ2-5 | TRBV7-9 | CASSSGTSGAETRFF | TGTGCCAGCAGCTCCGGGACTAGCGGGGCAGAGACCCGGTTCTTC
few | TRBD2 | TRBJ2-5 | TRBV7-9 | CASSFSGTSGSNQYF | TGTGCCAGCAGCTTCTCCGGGACTAGCGGTAGTAACCAGTACTTC
once | . | TRBJ2-1 | TRBV7-2 | CASSLTSTPYNEQFF | TGTGCCAGCAGCCTTACTAGCACGCCCTACAATGAGCAGTTCTTC
. | TRBD1 | TRBJ2-7 | TRBV28 | CASRTGGPYEQYF | TGTGCCAGCAGAACAGGGGGCCCCTACGAGCAGTACTTC